This TCR beta chain originates from a study of T cell responses to AZD1222 COVID-19 vaccine. Study-wide background: Pooled samples include second doses given at about 4 or 12 weeks. Study results and caveats: Two AZD1222 doses significantly raised spike-specific TCR breadth and depth over controls. Possibly, clonal diversity was underestimated; donors were largely white British and included more females. Baseline serostatus was positive in only a handful of AZD1222 recipients.

The table came from immunoSEQ multiplex PCR; TCRdb's copy has only in-frame clones and leaves some out. This sample carries approximately 150,000 clones, 90% to 95% of them seen once, and the ten largest clones take roughly 4.7%. V lost 1 base, J lost 4 bases, and 11 bases lay in between. The CDR3 contains 15 residues. Germline-derived CDR1 and CDR2 are SGHRS and YFSETQ. Worth noting for this clone: The antigen remains unidentified.

Sequencing used peripheral blood, obtained on day 0 of AZD1222 vaccination. V usage is TRBV5-1 and J usage is TRBJ1-4, with TRBD1 as a possible D gene (5 bases). This receptor was obtained from an adult in good health. CDR3 protein: CASSLRGTFNEKLFF. The CDR3 nucleotides are TGCGCCAGCAGCTTGCGGGGGACTTTTAATGAAAAACTGTTTTTT.